The next 13 T cell receptor beta chains were all read from a single sample in a study of T cells in Graves' hyperthyroidism and ophthalmopathy. There were TCR beta CDR3 regions amplified from RNA transcripts. First-round RT-PCR with HTBI primers amplified the TCR CDR3 region. In TCRdb, the multiplex PCR reads were re-called with MiXCR into one record per CDR3 protein. Here the sample spans under 400,000 distinct CDR3 sequences, roughly 13% being singletons. The sequencing input was blood. The source is a woman in her sixties with Graves' hyperthyroidism.

This clonotype was counted a few times. The chain couples TRBV19 to TRBJ2-7, with a tentative D call TRBD1 (6 bases). The CDR3 runs to 16 residues. The germline V and J ends were trimmed by 3 bases and 7 bases, with 22 bases remaining between them. The V gene's germline CDR1 is LNHDA and CDR2 SQIVND (reference sequence). CDR3 sequence: CASSMETRGMGWEQYF. The DNA of the CDR3 is TGTGCCAGTAGTATGGAGACAAGGGGGATGGGATGGGAGCAGTACTTC.

At least ten counts were recorded for this clonotype. The chain has TRBV6-1 and TRBJ2-7, with 16 bases fitting TRBD2. The CDR3 contains 17 residues. Trimming at V came to 6 bases and at J to 0 bases, leaving 5 bases not matched to a gene. Germline-derived CDR1 and CDR2 are MNHNS and SASEGT. The CDR3 DNA reads TGTGCCAGCAGAGCGGGACTAGCGGGAGGGTACTCCTACGAGCAGTACTTC. Protein product: CASRAGLAGGYSYEQYF.

Ten or more counts support this clonotype. The DNA of the CDR3 is TGTGCCAGCACCGGGACTAGCGGGAGCAATGAGCAGTTCTTC. Its protein product is CASTGTSGSNEQFF. The chain joins TRBV9 to TRBJ2-1, with 14 bases fitting TRBD2. With V trimmed by 6 bases and J by 6 bases, 2 bases remained unmatched. The length of the CDR3 is 14 residues. Germline values: CDR1 SGDLS, CDR2 YYNGEE.

The V gene is TRBV6-1, the J gene TRBJ2-2; 7 bases are a match to TRBD2. CDR1 and CDR2 from the germline V gene are MNHNS and SASEGT. The CDR3 loop spans 14 amino acids. With 7 bases clipped from V and 2 bases from J, the junction kept 4 bases outside the gene matches. Here the CDR3 DNA reads TGTGCCAGCATCGGGACTACTAACACCGGGGAGCTGTTTTTT. Protein product: CASIGTTNTGELFF.

The genes are TRBV5-6 and TRBJ2-5, with 7 bases fitting TRBD2. V was clipped by 3 bases and J by 0 bases; unmatched bases: 11. Per germline, CDR1 SGHDT and CDR2 YYEEEE. This CDR3 is built from 17 residues. The CDR3, as DNA: TGTGCCAGCAGCTCGTTCCTGACTAGCAGTTACCAAGAGACCCAGTACTTC. This gives the protein CASSSFLTSSYQETQYF.

At least ten counts were recorded for this clonotype. This chain joins TRBV5-1 and TRBJ2-7; TRBD2 matches 8 bases. This CDR3 is 14 amino acids long. Trimming at V came to 1 base and at J to 2 bases, leaving 2 bases not matched to a gene. Germline CDR1 SGHRS, CDR2 YFSETQ. The chain's CDR3 is CASSLRREAYEQYF. The CDR3 nucleotides are TGCGCCAGCAGCTTGCGGCGGGAGGCCTACGAGCAGTACTTC.

This clonotype was seen a few times. The chain has TRBV29-1 and TRBJ2-1; a weak D match, TRBD2 (6 bases). Germline CDR1 SQVTM, CDR2 ANQGSEA. The V gene lost 2 bases and the J gene lost 10 bases, with 21 bases spanning the gap. The CDR3 contains 15 residues. CDR3 amino acids: CSVELLGSGFVEQFF. The DNA for the CDR3 is TGCAGCGTTGAACTCCTAGGTAGCGGTTTTGTGGAGCAGTTCTTC.

This clonotype has at least ten counts. The chain carries TRBV5-1 and TRBJ1-2; unclear D gene. V lost 4 bases, J lost 6 bases, and 13 bases lay in between. Germline-derived CDR1 and CDR2 are SGHRS and YFSETQ. The CDR3 loop spans 13 amino acids. For the CDR3, the DNA is TGCGCCAGCAGCGTCACACCTTCAGATGGCTACACCTTC. Its protein is CASSVTPSDGYTF. The variable domain in full, completed from reference TRBV5-1 and TRBJ1-2, reads KAGVTQTPRYLIKTRGQQVTLSCSPISGHRSVSWYQQTPGQGLQFLFEYFSETQRNKGNFPGRFSGRQFSNSRSEMNVSTLELGDSALYLCASSVTPSDGYTFGSGTRLTVV.

The V and J genes are TRBV11-3 and TRBJ2-7; D remains ambiguous. Trimming removed 5 bases from V and 7 bases from J, with 12 bases in between. The CDR3 totals 12 residues. Germline lookup yields CDR1 SGHNT and CDR2 YENEEA. The CDR3, as DNA: TGTGCCAGCAGCCTACTCAGTGATGAGCAGTACTTC. Translation gives CASSLLSDEQYF.

Concerning this clonotype: This may come from a read error, since a much larger clone is one base off. The chain has TRBV28 and TRBJ1-2, with 11 bases that match TRBD1. There are 14 residues in the CDR3. Germline V lookup: CDR1 MDHEN, CDR2 SYDVKM. Here the CDR3 DNA reads TGTGCCAGCAGACCTGGGACAGGGGGGTATGGCTGCACCTTC. Translating it yields CASRPGTGGYGCTF.

On this clonotype itself: This clone may be a read error of a much larger clone one base away. The CDR3 here is CATKSTGKDGDTEAFF. DNA of the CDR3: TGTGCCACCAAAAGTACAGGGAAGGATGGGGACACTGAAGCTTTCTTT. The rearrangement uses TRBV10-3 and TRBJ1-1; a weak D match, TRBD1 (6 bases). V shed 10 bases and J shed 3 bases, with 24 bases lying between them. The CDR3 totals 16 residues. CDR1 and CDR2 (germline): ENHRY, SYGVKD.

This clonotype was counted ten times or more. V and J are TRBV29-1 and TRBJ2-1; 7 nucleotides match TRBD2. The CDR3 runs to 11 residues. V shed 7 bases, J shed 9 bases, and the junction held 6 bases outside the gene matches. Germline V gene sequence: CDR1 SQVTM, CDR2 ANQGSEA. The CDR3 coding sequence is TGCAGCGCGCGGGGGTTCAGTGAGCAGTTCTTC. This gives the protein CSARGFSEQFF.

This chain connects TRBV5-4 to TRBJ2-2, with 15 bases aligning to TRBD2. With V trimmed by 4 bases and J by 6 bases, 7 bases remained unmatched. Germline CDR1 SGHNT, CDR2 YYREEE (reference sequence). The CDR3 extends over 17 amino acids. CDR3 nucleotide sequence: TGTGCCAGCAGCGGGCGGACTAGCGGGAGGGCAGCCGGGGAGCTGTTTTTT. Protein sequence: CASSGRTSGRAAGELFF.